This T cell receptor beta chain comes out of a study of brain T cells in children with intractable seizures. TCRdb's table, derived via immunoSEQ multiplex PCR, lists solely in-frame clones and lacks some. The sample records under 150,000 clones, approximately 94% being singletons. As concerns this clone: What it recognizes is unknown.

V was pared by 0 bases and J by 0 bases, with 16 bases between. The CDR3 has 18 amino acids. Germline CDR1 SGDLS, CDR2 YYNGEE. The sequenced cases were selected for having the highest brain T cell transcript signatures. Pre-surgery treatment included at least one anti-epileptic drug. Findings and limits, study-wide: Absence of clones before surgery may stem from lower sequencing depth. Only CDR3 sequence similarity suggested viral specificity, without known HCMV serostatus.

This rearrangement joins TRBV9 to TRBJ2-1, with D perhaps being TRBD1 or TRBD2 (5 bases each). This specimen consisted of peripheral blood, obtained at surgery. The source is a boy under two years old with hemimegalencephaly and intractable seizures. The CDR3 DNA reads as TGTGCCAGCAGCGTAGGGGGGAGAGGGGACCGCTCCTACAATGAGCAGTTCTTC. The encoded protein is CASSVGGRGDRSYNEQFF.